The present T cell receptor (beta chain) was sequenced within a study of blood T cell repertoires in COVID-19. Overall study: PBMCs, B-cell-depleted T cells, or T cells were the source of the cDNA or gDNA that made up the material.

TCRdb's copy holds only in-frame clones and misses some; the assay was immunoSEQ multiplex PCR. The sample consists of about 350,000 clones, approximately 90% of them appearing once. This clone was detected only once. Germline CDR1 MNHEY, CDR2 SMNVEV (reference sequence). With 5 bases removed from V and 2 bases from J, the gap between germline ends came to 19 bases. The CDR3 extends over 17 amino acids. The chain combines TRBV27 with TRBJ1-5; D ambiguous. The TCR sequence derives from a woman in her sixties with COVID-19, enrolled during active disease. Sequenced: peripheral blood. The chain's CDR3 is CASSPYGGGGGNQPQHF. DNA of the CDR3: TGTGCCAGCAGTCCCTACGGAGGTGGCGGGGGCAATCAGCCCCAGCATTTT.